The sequence of this T cell receptor (beta chain) was determined in a study of shared clonotypes between healthy human individuals. For every subset, genomic DNA was evenly distributed across several immunoSEQ plates. The assay was immunoSEQ multiplex PCR, and TCRdb's table has in-frame clones only and misses some. The profile covers approximately 640,000 clones, with 72% appearing a single time and under 2% taken by the ten largest. This CDR3 is 15 amino acids long. From germline, CDR1 is SEHNR and CDR2 FQNEAQ (reference sequence). V lost 1 base and J lost 8, with 17 bases in between. The receptor comes from a woman in her twenties or thirties in good health. Sequences were obtained from memory CD4+ T cells sorted from blood. As to subset: CD45RA-negative fraction. J is TRBJ1-2 and V is TRBV7-9, with D unclear. CDR3 protein: CASSLDQWSPGGYTF. CDR3 nucleotides: TGTGCCAGCAGCTTAGATCAGTGGTCACCGGGGGGCTACACCTTC.